This is a list of T cell receptor beta chains from one sample in a study of persistence of HIV-infected CD4 T cells. Only in-frame clones appear in the TCRdb table, and some are missing; sequencing was by immunoSEQ multiplex PCR. The sample includes tens of thousands of clones, about 80% of them seen just once. These receptors' antigens are unknown. The sequences come from CD4+ T cells sorted from PBMCs after approximately 20-hour stimulation, collected from a patient who received antiretroviral therapy. These receptors were collected from an adult man with HIV who was CMV-seropositive. Both conserved end residues are part of each CDR3. A D gene is named only where the DNA matches it firmly. Some rows mark clone size as missing; the rest say once, few, many or name a class of expanded clone.

>-|-|TRBV30|TRBJ2-5
CAWSPPILAETQYF
TGTGCCTGGAGTCCCCCGATACTAGCAGAGACCCAGTACTTC
>-|few|TRBV30|TRBJ2-7
CAWSLPWGTAGSYEQYF
TGTGCCTGGAGTCTTCCCTGGGGTACAGCCGGGTCCTACGAGCAGTACTTC
>TRBD1|-|TRBV3-1/TRBV3-2|TRBJ2-5
CASRLQGAETQYF
TGTGCCAGCAGACTTCAGGGGGCTGAGACCCAGTACTTC
>TRBD1|once|TRBV19|TRBJ2-2
CASKDRGLNTGELFF
TGTGCCAGTAAGGACAGGGGGCTCAACACCGGGGAGCTGTTTTTT
>-|-|TRBV19|TRBJ1-2
CASSLLSNYGYTF
TGTGCCAGTAGCCTTCTATCTAACTATGGCTACACCTTC
>TRBD1|-|TRBV10-1|TRBJ2-7
CASSESRDRVPEQYF
TGCGCCAGCAGTGAGTCCCGGGACAGGGTTCCCGAGCAGTACTTC
>-|-|TRBV6-5|TRBJ1-4
CASSLREKLFF
TGTGCCAGCAGTCTGCGGGAAAAACTGTTTTTT
>TRBD1|-|TRBV4-2|TRBJ1-3
CASSQVGTGGNTIYF
TGTGCCAGCAGCCAAGTAGGGACAGGGGGAAACACCATATATTTT
>-|-|TRBV5-1|TRBJ2-7
CASSLEGRRDEQYF
TGCGCCAGCAGCTTGGAGGGCCGTAGGGACGAGCAGTACTTC
>TRBD1|-|TRBV11-3|TRBJ2-1
CASSLDSRQGAYNEQFF
TGTGCCAGCAGCTTAGATTCACGACAGGGGGCCTACAATGAGCAGTTCTTC
>TRBD2|-|TRBV4-3|TRBJ2-1
CASSQRLAGWEGGEQFF
TGCGCCAGCAGCCAACGACTAGCGGGATGGGAAGGTGGTGAGCAGTTCTTC
>-|-|TRBV2|TRBJ1-2
CASSSWTSYGYTF
TGTGCCAGCAGTTCCTGGACAAGCTATGGCTACACCTTC
>-|-|TRBV29-1|TRBJ2-5
CSAMEETQYF
TGCAGCGCCATGGAAGAGACCCAGTACTTC
>-|-|TRBV6-5|TRBJ2-3
CASTLGTGRTDTQYF
TGTGCCAGCACCCTTGGTACGGGTCGCACAGATACGCAGTATTTT